Described below is a single TCR beta chain sequence and its context. One entry per CDR3 protein, called by TCRdb with MiXCR from the 5' RACE reads. The repertoire includes fewer than 60,000 distinct CDR3 sequences, about a quarter of them detected once, and about 42% sits in the top ten. This record belongs to a study of T-cell memory formation after mild COVID-19. With V trimmed by 3 bases and J by 7 bases, 10 bases remained unmatched. Germline V gene data show CDR1 as SQVTM and CDR2 as ANQGSEA. This CDR3 comprises 16 residues. The chain uses TRBV29-1 and TRBJ2-1, with 12 positions matching TRBD1. The specimen sequenced was PBMCs or a T cell subset sorted from them (not recorded which). The clonotype originates from a man aged 18 to 29 who had mild COVID-19 (a few samples of this study predate the infection). Cell type and time point are not known. In DNA form, the CDR3 reads TGCAGCGTTGAGACGGGACAGGGGGCGTCTGGTAATGAGCAGTTCTTC. Residues: CSVETGQGASGNEQFF.